This T cell receptor (beta chain) stems from a study of T cells in Graves' hyperthyroidism and ophthalmopathy. Germline V gene data show CDR1 as SNHLY and CDR2 as FYNNEI. The CDR3 length is 17 residues. The junction had 11 bases not matched to a gene; V was cut back by 0 bases and J by 7 bases. In its sample, this clonotype was seen many times. Any patient presenting with uncontrolled infection, other autoimmune disease, pregnancy or lactation was left out. Used for diagnoses were clinical symptoms, serum thyroxine and TRAb, thyroid ultrasound and orbital computed tomography. PBMCs stemmed from about 9.7 ml fresh peripheral blood. Amplification of TCR beta CDR3 regions was performed using RNA transcripts as template. The primer set for the first-round RT-PCR of the TCR CDR3 was HTBI. TCRdb fed the multiplex PCR reads into MiXCR, producing one record per CDR3 protein. The sample has hundreds of thousands of distinct CDR3 sequences, approximately 16% seen once.

The chain carries TRBV2 and TRBJ2-1, with TRBD2 matching 8 bases. This TCR was sampled from a woman aged 18-29 years with Graves' ophthalmopathy. Sequencing used blood. This CDR3 is CASSEARGDTIGNEQFF. The CDR3 DNA follows: TGTGCCAGCAGTGAAGCGCGGGGGGACACAATCGGGAATGAGCAGTTCTTC.